The text below deals with one T cell receptor (beta chain). Per the original methods: Amplification from reference gene primers served as the basis for estimated nucleated cell counts. Profiled with immunoSEQ multiplex PCR; TCRdb holds only in-frame clones, not every one. Clone size and V and J calls were adopted from that table, with D and trimming inferred from the DNA. This table holds about 190,000 clones, 88% found once. These data are taken from a study of blood T cell repertoires in COVID-19. Study details: COVID-19 samples collected from the United States, Italy and Spain covered acute and convalescent phases.

Between the trimmed V and J ends, which lost 2 bases and 7 bases, there was a span of 9 bases. This CDR3 is 11 amino acids long. Germline-derived CDR1 and CDR2 are DFQATT and SNEGSKA (reference sequence). This TCR derives from a man in his sixties or seventies with active or convalescent COVID-19. Sequenced: peripheral blood. The rearrangement uses TRBV20-1 and TRBJ2-7, with TRBD1 as a possible D gene (6 bases). The CDR3 bases are TGCAGTGCTAGAACCACAGGGGAGCAGTACTTC. Amino acids: CSARTTGEQYF.